This is a list of T cell receptor beta chains from one sample in a study of shared clonotypes between healthy human individuals. Assay: immunoSEQ multiplex PCR; the TCRdb copy retains only in-frame clones and omits some. The table lists fewer than 1.8 million clones, about 98.5% of them singletons. Sequenced: naive CD4+ T cells sorted from blood. These receptor sequences come from a man aged 25 to 40 in good health. Each CDR3 is given with its conserved first and last residue. The order of the fields is CDR3 DNA, CDR3 protein, V gene, clone size, CDR3 length, D gene, J gene. A D gene is named only where the DNA matches it firmly. Some rows mark clone size as missing; the rest say once, few, many or name a class of expanded clone.

TGTGCCAGCTCTTCCGGGACAGGGTGGCGCGAGCAGTACTTC | CASSSGTGWREQYF | TRBV28 | - | 14 | TRBD1 | TRBJ2-7
TGCGCCAGCAGCCAACTCGGGACTATAGGCGAGCAGTACTTC | CASSQLGTIGEQYF | TRBV4-1 | - | 14 | TRBD2 | TRBJ2-7
TGTGCCAGCAGCCAGGTTAGACAGGGAAGCTCCTACAATGAGCAGTTCTTC | CASSQVRQGSSYNEQFF | TRBV16 | - | 17 | TRBD1 | TRBJ2-1
TGTGCCAGCAGTTCCAGTCCGACAGGGTTTTACGAGCAGTACTTC | CASSSSPTGFYEQYF | TRBV28 | once | 15 | TRBD1 | TRBJ2-7
TGCGCCAGCAGCTTGGGATGGTCAGGGGGAGTTGCCTACGAGCAGTACTTC | CASSLGWSGGVAYEQYF | TRBV5-1 | - | 17 | TRBD1 | TRBJ2-7
TGTGCCAGCAGCTTGGGGAGGAGGATAAGGACAGATACGCAGTATTTT | CASSLGRRIRTDTQYF | TRBV7-2 | - | 16 | - | TRBJ2-3
TGTGCCAGCAGTTTGAGCACTGAGTCTCACCAGCATTTT | CASSLSTESHQHF | TRBV28 | - | 13 | - | TRBJ1-5
TGTGCCAGCAGCCCCAGACTAGCGGGAGGTTGGAGAAGCACAGATACGCAGTATTTT | CASSPRLAGGWRSTDTQYF | TRBV9 | - | 19 | TRBD2 | TRBJ2-3
TGTGCCATCAGTGAACCTCTTCAACAGGGTTCCGGAAACACCATATATTTT | CAISEPLQQGSGNTIYF | TRBV10-3 | - | 17 | - | TRBJ1-3
TGTGCCAGCAGTGGATTAAATGCCGGGCGCTTCTATGGCTACACCTTC | CASSGLNAGRFYGYTF | TRBV25-1 | - | 16 | - | TRBJ1-2
TGTGCCAGCAGCGTAGGGGGTCGAGCGGCCTACGAGCAGTACTTC | CASSVGGRAAYEQYF | TRBV9 | - | 15 | - | TRBJ2-7
TGTGCCAGCAGCTTAGCGCGTGACCGGATGCGGGACGAGCAGTACTTC | CASSLARDRMRDEQYF | TRBV7-2 | - | 16 | - | TRBJ2-7
TGTGCCAGCAGTGGTTTCCATCAGGGACAGAAGCCCGGGACAGATACGCAGTATTTT | CASSGFHQGQKPGTDTQYF | TRBV2 | - | 19 | TRBD1 | TRBJ2-3
TGCGCCAGCAGCTTGGATATAAGCGGAGCCTACGAGCAGTACTTC | CASSLDISGAYEQYF | TRBV5-1 | - | 15 | - | TRBJ2-7
TGTGCCAGCAGCCGTAGAAGGGCGAATGGCTACACCTTC | CASSRRRANGYTF | TRBV28 | - | 13 | - | TRBJ1-2
TGCGCCAGCAGTGAGTTGACTAGCGCTACCGGGGAGCTGTTTTTT | CASSELTSATGELFF | TRBV10-1 | - | 15 | TRBD2 | TRBJ2-2
TGTGCCACCAGCAGAGAGTTGGGATTCCAAGAGACCCAGTACTTC | CATSRELGFQETQYF | TRBV15 | - | 15 | - | TRBJ2-5
TGTGCCAGCAGTGAGGACAGACCCTACGAGCAGTACTTC | CASSEDRPYEQYF | TRBV2 | - | 13 | - | TRBJ2-7
TGTGCCACAAGGACCGCGCCCGCAGATACGCAGTATTTT | CATRTAPADTQYF | TRBV5-4 | - | 13 | - | TRBJ2-3
TGTGCCAGCAGCGTCCTAATGTACCAAGAGACCCAGTACTTC | CASSVLMYQETQYF | TRBV7-9 | - | 14 | - | TRBJ2-5
TGCGCCAGCAGCCAAGCCTCATGGGACTCGTACAATGAGCAGTTCTTC | CASSQASWDSYNEQFF | TRBV4-1 | - | 16 | - | TRBJ2-1
TGTGCCAGTAGTATAGATCATGCGTCGGTGTACAATGAGCAGTTCTTC | CASSIDHASVYNEQFF | TRBV19 | - | 16 | - | TRBJ2-1
TGTGCTAGTGGTTTGATGGGCCCCCCCGGCGAGCAGTACTTC | CASGLMGPPGEQYF | TRBV12-5 | - | 14 | - | TRBJ2-7
TGTGCCAGCTCACCAGACAGGGCGAGCGAGCAGTACTTC | CASSPDRASEQYF | TRBV18 | once | 13 | TRBD1 | TRBJ2-7
TGTGCCAGCAGTTGGACACTAGCGGTGGCCTACGAGCAGTACTTC | CASSWTLAVAYEQYF | TRBV27 | - | 15 | TRBD2 | TRBJ2-7
TGTGCCAGCAGCCTTCAGGGTTGGGGGAGGGGTATTTACGAGCAGTACTTC | CASSLQGWGRGIYEQYF | TRBV7-2 | - | 17 | TRBD2 | TRBJ2-7
TGTGCCAGCAGTTTATGGACAGGCACAGATACGCAGTATTTT | CASSLWTGTDTQYF | TRBV27 | - | 14 | - | TRBJ2-3
TGTGCCAGCAGGGCGATAGCGGGATATGAGCAGTTCTTC | CASRAIAGYEQFF | TRBV27 | - | 13 | TRBD2 | TRBJ2-1
TGCGCCAGCAGCTTGGACTTAGGGGAGCAGTACTTC | CASSLDLGEQYF | TRBV5-1 | - | 12 | - | TRBJ2-7
TGCGCCAGCAGCTTCACTAGCACTCCCGAGCAGTTCTTC | CASSFTSTPEQFF | TRBV5-1 | - | 13 | - | TRBJ2-1
TGTGCCAGCAGCTTGGACAGGGAGATCTACGAGCAGTACTTC | CASSLDREIYEQYF | TRBV5-4 | - | 14 | - | TRBJ2-7
TGTGCCAGCAGCTTAGTAACGACAGGCGGCGAGCAGTACTTC | CASSLVTTGGEQYF | TRBV7-2 | - | 14 | - | TRBJ2-7
TGTGCCAGCTCACCTAATCGGCTAGCGGTGTTGAGCTCCTACGAGCAGTACTTC | CASSPNRLAVLSSYEQYF | TRBV18 | - | 18 | TRBD2 | TRBJ2-7
TGTGCCAGCAGCAAAAAGGGTCGTTACAATGAGCAGTTCTTC | CASSKKGRYNEQFF | TRBV21-1 | - | 14 | - | TRBJ2-1
TGCGCCAGCAGTGACAACACCGGGGAGCTGTTTTTT | CASSDNTGELFF | TRBV10-1 | few | 12 | - | TRBJ2-2
TGTGCCAGTAGTCAACAGCCCTCTGGAAACACCATATATTTT | CASSQQPSGNTIYF | TRBV19 | - | 14 | - | TRBJ1-3
TGCGCCAGCAGCTTGACAGGGGCGGGCTACGAGCAGTACTTC | CASSLTGAGYEQYF | TRBV5-1 | - | 14 | TRBD1 | TRBJ2-7